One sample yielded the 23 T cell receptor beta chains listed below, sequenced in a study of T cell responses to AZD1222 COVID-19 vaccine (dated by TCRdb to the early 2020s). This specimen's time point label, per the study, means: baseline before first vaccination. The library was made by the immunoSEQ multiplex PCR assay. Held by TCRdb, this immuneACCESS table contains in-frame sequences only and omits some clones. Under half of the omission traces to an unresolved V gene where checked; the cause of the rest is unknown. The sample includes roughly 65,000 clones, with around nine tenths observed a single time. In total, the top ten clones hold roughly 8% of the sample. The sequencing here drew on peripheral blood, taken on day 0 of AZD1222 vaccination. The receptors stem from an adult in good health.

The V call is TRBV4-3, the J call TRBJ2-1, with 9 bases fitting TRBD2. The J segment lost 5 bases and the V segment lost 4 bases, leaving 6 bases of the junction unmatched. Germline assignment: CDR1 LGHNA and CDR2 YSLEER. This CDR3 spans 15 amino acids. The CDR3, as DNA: TGCGCCAGCAGCCCGACCCTAGCGGGGAACAATGAGCAGTTCTTC. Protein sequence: CASSPTLAGNNEQFF.

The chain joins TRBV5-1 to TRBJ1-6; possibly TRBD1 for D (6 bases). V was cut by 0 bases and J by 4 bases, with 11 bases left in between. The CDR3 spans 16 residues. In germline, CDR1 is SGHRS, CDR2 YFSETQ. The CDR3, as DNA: TGCGCCAGCAGCTTGGCGGCAGGGGCATATAATTCACCCCTCCACTTT. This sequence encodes CASSLAAGAYNSPLHF.

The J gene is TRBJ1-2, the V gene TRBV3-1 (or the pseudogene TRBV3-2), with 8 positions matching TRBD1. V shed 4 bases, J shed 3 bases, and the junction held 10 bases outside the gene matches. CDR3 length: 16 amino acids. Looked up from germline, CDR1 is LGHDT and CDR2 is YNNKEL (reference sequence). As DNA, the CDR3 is TGTGCCAGCAGCCTCCGGACAGGGCTGACCGACTATGGCTACACCTTC. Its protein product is CASSLRTGLTDYGYTF.

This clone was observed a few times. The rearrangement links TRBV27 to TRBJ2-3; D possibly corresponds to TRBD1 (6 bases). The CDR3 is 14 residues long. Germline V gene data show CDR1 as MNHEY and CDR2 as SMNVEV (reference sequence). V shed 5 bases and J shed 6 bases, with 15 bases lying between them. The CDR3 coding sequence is TGTGCCAGCAGTCCACAACAGGGATTCGATACGCAGTATTTT. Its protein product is CASSPQQGFDTQYF.

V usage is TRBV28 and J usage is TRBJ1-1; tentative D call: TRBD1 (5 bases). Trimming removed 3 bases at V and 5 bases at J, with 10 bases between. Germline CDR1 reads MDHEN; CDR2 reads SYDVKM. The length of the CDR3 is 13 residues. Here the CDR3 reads CASSFIGVTEAFF. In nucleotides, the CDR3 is TGTGCCAGCAGTTTTATAGGGGTAACTGAAGCTTTCTTT.

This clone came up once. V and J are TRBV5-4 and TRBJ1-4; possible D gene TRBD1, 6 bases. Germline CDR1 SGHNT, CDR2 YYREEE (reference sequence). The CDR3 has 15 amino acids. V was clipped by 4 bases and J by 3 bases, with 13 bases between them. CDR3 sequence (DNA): TGTGCCAGCAGCGCTTCGACAGGCCCTAATGAAAAACTGTTTTTT. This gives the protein CASSASTGPNEKLFF.

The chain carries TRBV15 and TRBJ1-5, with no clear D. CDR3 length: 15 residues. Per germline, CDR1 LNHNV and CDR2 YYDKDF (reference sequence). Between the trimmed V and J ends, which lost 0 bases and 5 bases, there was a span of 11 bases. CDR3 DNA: TGTGCCACCAGCAGAGACCTAGGGCGCTATCAGCCCCAGCATTTT. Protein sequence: CATSRDLGRYQPQHF.

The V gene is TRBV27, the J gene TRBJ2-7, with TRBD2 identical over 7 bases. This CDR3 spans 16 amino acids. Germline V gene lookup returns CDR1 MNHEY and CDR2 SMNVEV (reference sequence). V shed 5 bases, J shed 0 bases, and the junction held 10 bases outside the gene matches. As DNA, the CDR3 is TGTGCCAGCAGTCCCACGTTCAAGCGGGACTCCTACGAGCAGTACTTC. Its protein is CASSPTFKRDSYEQYF.

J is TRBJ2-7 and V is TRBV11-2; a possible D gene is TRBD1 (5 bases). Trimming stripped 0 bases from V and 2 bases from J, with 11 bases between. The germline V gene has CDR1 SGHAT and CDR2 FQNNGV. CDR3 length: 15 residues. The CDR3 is CASSLDTGTTYEQYF. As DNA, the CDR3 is TGTGCCAGCAGCTTAGACACAGGAACCACCTACGAGCAGTACTTC.

The CDR3 loop is CASSKPGTREETQYF. CDR3 bases: TGTGCCAGTAGTAAACCAGGGACCCGGGAGGAGACCCAGTACTTC. The chain is built from TRBV19 and TRBJ2-5; D may be TRBD2 (6 bases). The CDR3 length is 15 residues. Germline V gene data show CDR1 as LNHDA and CDR2 as SQIVND (reference sequence). V lost 4 bases and J lost 5, with 17 bases in between.

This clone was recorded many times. CDR3 sequence: CASSSTGAQPQHF. The DNA of the CDR3 is TGTGCCAGCAGTTCTACAGGGGCCCAGCCCCAGCATTTT. This rearrangement joins TRBV6-5 to TRBJ1-5, with 7 bases aligning to TRBD1. The CDR3 is 13 amino acids. V was clipped by 4 bases and J by 7 bases; unmatched bases: 4. CDR1 is MNHEY and CDR2 is SVGAGI in the germline V gene.

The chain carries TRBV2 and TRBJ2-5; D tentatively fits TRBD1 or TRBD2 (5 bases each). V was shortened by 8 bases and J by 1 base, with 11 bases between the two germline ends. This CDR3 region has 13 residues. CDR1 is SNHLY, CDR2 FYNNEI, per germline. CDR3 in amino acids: CASGRDLQETQYF. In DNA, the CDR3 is TGTGCCAGCGGAAGGGACCTCCAAGAGACCCAGTACTTC.

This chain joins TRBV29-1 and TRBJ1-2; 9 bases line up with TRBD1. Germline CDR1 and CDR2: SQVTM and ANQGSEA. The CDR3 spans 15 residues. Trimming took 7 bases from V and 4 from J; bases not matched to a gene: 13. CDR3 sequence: CSALGRDRDGYGYTF. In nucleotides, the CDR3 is TGCAGCGCCTTAGGTCGGGACAGGGATGGCTATGGCTACACCTTC.

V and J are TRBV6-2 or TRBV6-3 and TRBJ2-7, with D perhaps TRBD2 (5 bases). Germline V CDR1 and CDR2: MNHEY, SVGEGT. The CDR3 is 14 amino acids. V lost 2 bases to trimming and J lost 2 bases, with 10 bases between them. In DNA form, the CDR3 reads TGTGCCAGCAGTTACGAGGGAGTAACCTACGAGCAGTACTTC. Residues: CASSYEGVTYEQYF.

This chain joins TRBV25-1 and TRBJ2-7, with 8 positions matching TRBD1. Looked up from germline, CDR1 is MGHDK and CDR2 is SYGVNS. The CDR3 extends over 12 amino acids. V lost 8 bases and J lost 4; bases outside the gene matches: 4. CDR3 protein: CASGTGWYEQYF. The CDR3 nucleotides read TGTGCCAGCGGGACAGGATGGTACGAGCAGTACTTC.

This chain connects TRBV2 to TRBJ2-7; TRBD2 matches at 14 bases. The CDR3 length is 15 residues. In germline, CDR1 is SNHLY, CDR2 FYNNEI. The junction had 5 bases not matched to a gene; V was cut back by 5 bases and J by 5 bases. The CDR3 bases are TGTGCCAGCAGTCTACGGACTAGCGGGAGGAACGAGCAGTACTTC. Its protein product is CASSLRTSGRNEQYF.

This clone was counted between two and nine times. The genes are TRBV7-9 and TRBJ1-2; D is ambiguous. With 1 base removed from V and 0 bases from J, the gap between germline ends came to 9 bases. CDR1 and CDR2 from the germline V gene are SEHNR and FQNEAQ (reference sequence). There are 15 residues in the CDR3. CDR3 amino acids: CASSLVGSSNYGYTF. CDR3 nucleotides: TGTGCCAGCAGCTTAGTCGGTTCCTCTAACTATGGCTACACCTTC.

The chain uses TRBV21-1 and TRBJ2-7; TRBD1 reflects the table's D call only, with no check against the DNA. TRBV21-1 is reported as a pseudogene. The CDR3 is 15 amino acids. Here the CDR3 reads CASSNYLDSAYEQYF. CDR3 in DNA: TGTGCCAGCAGCAATTATCTGGACAGCGCCTACGAGCAGTACTTC.

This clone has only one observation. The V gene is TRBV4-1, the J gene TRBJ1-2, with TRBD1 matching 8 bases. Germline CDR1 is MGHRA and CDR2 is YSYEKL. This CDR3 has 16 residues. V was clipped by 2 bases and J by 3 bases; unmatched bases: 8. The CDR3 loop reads CASSQSPGTGYYGYTF. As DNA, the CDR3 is TGCGCCAGCAGCCAATCCCCCGGGACAGGATACTATGGCTACACCTTC.

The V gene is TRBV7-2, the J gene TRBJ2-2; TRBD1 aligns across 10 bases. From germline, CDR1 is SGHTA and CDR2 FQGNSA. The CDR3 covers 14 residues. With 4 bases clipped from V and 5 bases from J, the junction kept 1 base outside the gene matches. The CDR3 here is CASSSDRGTGELFF. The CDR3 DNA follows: TGTGCCAGCAGCTCGGACAGGGGGACCGGGGAGCTGTTTTTT.

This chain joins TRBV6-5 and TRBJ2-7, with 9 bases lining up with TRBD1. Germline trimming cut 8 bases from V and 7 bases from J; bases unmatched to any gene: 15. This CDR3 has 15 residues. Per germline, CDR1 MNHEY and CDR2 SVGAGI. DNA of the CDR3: TGTGCCAGCGGTCCCCGTGGGACAGGGTTGGGTGAGCAGTACTTC. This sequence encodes CASGPRGTGLGEQYF.

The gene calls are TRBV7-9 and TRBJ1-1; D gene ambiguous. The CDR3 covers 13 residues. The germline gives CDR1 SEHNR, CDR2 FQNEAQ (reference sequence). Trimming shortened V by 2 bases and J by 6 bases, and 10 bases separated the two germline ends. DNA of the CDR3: TGTGCCAGCAGCTTAAGAGGGATCCCTGAAGCTTTCTTT. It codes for CASSLRGIPEAFF.

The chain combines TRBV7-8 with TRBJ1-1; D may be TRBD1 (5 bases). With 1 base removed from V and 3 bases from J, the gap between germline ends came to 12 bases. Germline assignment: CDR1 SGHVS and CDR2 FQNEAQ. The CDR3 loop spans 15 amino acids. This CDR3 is CASSLVAGMHTEAFF. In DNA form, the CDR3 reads TGTGCCAGCAGCTTAGTTGCAGGGATGCACACTGAAGCTTTCTTT. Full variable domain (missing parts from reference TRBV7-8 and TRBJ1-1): GAGVSQSPRYKVAKRGQDVALRCDPISGHVSLFWYQQALGQGPEFLTYFQNEAQLDKSGLPSDRFFAERPEGSVSTLKIQRTQQEDSAVYLCASSLVAGMHTEAFFGQGTRLTVV.